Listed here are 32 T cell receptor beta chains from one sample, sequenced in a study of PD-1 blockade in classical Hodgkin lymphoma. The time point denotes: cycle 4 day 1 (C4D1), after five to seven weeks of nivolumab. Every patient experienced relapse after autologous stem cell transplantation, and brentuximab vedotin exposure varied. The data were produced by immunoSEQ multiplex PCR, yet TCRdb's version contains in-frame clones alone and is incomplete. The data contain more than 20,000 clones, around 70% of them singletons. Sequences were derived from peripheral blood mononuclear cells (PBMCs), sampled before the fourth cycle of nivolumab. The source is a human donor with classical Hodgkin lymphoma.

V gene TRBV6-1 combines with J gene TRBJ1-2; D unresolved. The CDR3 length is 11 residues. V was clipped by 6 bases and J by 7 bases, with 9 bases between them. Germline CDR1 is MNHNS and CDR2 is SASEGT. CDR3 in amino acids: CASSPRIGYTF. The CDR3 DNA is TGTGCCAGCAGCCCCAGGATTGGCTACACCTTC.

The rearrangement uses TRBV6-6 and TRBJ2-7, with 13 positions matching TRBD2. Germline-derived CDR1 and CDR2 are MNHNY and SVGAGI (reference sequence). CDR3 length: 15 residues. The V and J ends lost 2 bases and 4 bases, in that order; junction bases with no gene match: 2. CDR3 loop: CASSYGLAGAYEQYF. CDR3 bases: TGTGCCAGCAGTTACGGACTAGCGGGGGCGTACGAGCAGTACTTC.

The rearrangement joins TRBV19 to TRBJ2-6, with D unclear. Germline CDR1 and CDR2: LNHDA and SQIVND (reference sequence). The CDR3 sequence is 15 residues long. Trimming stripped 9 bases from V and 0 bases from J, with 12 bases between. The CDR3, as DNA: TGTGCCAGCGCCGTGGGCGTCTCTGGGGCCAACGTCCTGACTTTC. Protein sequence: CASAVGVSGANVLTF. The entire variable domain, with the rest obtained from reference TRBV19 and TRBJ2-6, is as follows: DGGITQSPKYLFRKEGQNVTLSCEQNLNHDAMYWYRQDPGQGLRLIYYSQIVNDFQKGDIAEGYSVSREKKESFPLTVTSAQKNPTAFYLCASAVGVSGANVLTFGAGSRLTVL.

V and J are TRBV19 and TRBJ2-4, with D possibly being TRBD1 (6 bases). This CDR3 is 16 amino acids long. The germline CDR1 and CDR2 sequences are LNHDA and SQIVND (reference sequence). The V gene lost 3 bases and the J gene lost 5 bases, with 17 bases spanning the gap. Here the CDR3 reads CASSMNLGAGENIQYF. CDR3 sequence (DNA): TGTGCCAGTAGTATGAATTTGGGGGCTGGTGAAAACATTCAGTACTTC. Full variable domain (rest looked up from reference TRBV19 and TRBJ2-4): DGGITQSPKYLFRKEGQNVTLSCEQNLNHDAMYWYRQDPGQGLRLIYYSQIVNDFQKGDIAEGYSVSREKKESFPLTVTSAQKNPTAFYLCASSMNLGAGENIQYFGAGTRLSVL.

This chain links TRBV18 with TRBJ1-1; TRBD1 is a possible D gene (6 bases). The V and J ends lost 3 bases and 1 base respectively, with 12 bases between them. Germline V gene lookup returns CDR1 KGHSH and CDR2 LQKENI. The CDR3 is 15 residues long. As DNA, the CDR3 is TGTGCCAGCTCACCCCAGCTGACAGGGAACACTGAAGCTTTCTTT. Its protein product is CASSPQLTGNTEAFF.

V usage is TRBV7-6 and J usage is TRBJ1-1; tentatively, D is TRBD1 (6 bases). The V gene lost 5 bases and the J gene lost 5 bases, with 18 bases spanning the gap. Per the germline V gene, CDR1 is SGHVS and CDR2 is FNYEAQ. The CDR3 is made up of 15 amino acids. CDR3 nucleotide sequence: TGTGCCAGCAGCCTTGTAGGGGGGTCGAGGACTGAAGCTTTCTTT. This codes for CASSLVGGSRTEAFF.

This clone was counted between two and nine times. CDR3 DNA: TGTGCCAGCAGCCCCGACAGGGTACCTAATCAGCCCCAGCATTTT. This codes for CASSPDRVPNQPQHF. The chain recombines TRBV16 with TRBJ1-5; 7 bases are shared with TRBD1. This CDR3 spans 15 amino acids. The V gene's germline CDR1 is KGHSY and CDR2 FQNENV. Trimming removed 4 bases from V and 4 bases from J; junction bases left unmatched: 7.

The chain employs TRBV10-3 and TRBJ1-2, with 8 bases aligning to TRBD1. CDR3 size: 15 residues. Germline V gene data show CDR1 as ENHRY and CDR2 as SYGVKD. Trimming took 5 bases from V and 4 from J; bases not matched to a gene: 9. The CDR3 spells CAISNQGAAGYGYTF. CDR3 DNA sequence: TGTGCCATCAGTAATCAGGGGGCGGCTGGCTATGGCTACACCTTC.

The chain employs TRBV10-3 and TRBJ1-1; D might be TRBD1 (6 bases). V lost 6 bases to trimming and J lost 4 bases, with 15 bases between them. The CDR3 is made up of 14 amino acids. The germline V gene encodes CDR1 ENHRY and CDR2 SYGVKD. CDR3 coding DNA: TGTGCCATCAGCCGAGAAGGGGGGGGCACTGAAGCTTTCTTT. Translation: CAISREGGGTEAFF.

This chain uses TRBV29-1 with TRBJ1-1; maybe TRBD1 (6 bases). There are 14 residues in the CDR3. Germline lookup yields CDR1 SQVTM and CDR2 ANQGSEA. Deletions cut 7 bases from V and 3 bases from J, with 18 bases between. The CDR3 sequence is CSARRQDFYTEAFF. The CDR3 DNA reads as TGCAGCGCCCGAAGACAGGACTTCTACACTGAAGCTTTCTTT. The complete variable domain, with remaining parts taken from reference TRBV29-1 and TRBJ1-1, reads SAVISQKPSRDICQRGTSLTIQCQVDSQVTMMFWYRQQPGQSLTLIATANQGSEATYESGFVIDKFPISRPNLTFSTLTVSNMSPEDSSIYLCSARRQDFYTEAFFGQGTRLTVV.

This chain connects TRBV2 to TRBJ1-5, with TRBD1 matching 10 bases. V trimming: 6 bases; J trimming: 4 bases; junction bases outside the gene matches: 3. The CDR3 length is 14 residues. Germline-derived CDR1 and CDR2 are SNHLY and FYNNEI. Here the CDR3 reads CASSGQGGNQPQHF. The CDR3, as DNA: TGTGCCAGCAGCGGACAGGGGGGGAATCAGCCCCAGCATTTT. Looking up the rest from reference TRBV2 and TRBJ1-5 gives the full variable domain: EPEVTQTPSHQVTQMGQEVILRCVPISNHLYFYWYRQILGQKVEFLVSFYNNEISEKSEIFDDQFSVERPDGSNFTLKIRSTKLEDSAMYFCASSGQGGNQPQHFGDGTRLSIL.

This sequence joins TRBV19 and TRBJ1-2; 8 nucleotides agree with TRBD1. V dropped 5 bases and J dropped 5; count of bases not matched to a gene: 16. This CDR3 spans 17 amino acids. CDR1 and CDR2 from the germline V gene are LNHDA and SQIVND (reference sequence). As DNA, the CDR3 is TGTGCCAGTAGTCCAAGACAGGGGACGACCAGCCTATATGGCTACACCTTC. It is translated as CASSPRQGTTSLYGYTF.

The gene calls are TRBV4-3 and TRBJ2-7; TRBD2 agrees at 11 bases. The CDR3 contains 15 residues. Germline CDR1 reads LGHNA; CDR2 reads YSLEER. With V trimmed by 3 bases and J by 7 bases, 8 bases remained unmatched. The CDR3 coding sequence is TGCGCCAGCAGCCAGGAGACTAGCGGGATCGGTGAGCAGTACTTC. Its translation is CASSQETSGIGEQYF.

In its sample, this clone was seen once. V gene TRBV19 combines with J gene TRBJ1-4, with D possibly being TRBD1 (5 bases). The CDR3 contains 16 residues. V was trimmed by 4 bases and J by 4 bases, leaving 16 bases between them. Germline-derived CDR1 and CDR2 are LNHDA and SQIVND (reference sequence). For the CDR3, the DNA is TGTGCCAGTAGTAGTCAGGGCCTTTTGAGTAATGAAAAACTGTTTTTT. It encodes CASSSQGLLSNEKLFF.

The CDR3 is CASSSPGRRRGGYTF. The CDR3 nucleotides are TGTGCCAGCAGCTCTCCGGGACGGCGGCGGGGTGGCTACACCTTC. The J gene is TRBJ1-2, the V gene TRBV5-6, with D perhaps TRBD1 (5 bases). This CDR3 has 15 residues. V shed 3 bases and J shed 7 bases, with 19 bases lying between them. Germline lookup yields CDR1 SGHDT and CDR2 YYEEEE.

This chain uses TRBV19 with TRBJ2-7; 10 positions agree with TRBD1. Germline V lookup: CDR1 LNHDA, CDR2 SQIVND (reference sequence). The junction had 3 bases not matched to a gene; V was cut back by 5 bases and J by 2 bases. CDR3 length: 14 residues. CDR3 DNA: TGTGCCAGTAGTGACAGGGGGCCCACCTACGAGCAGTACTTC. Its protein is CASSDRGPTYEQYF.

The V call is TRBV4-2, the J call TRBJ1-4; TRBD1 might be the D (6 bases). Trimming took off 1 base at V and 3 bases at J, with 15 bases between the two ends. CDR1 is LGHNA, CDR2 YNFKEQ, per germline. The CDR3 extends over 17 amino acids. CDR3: CASSQAGMGAANEKLFF. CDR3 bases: TGTGCCAGCAGCCAAGCCGGTATGGGGGCGGCTAATGAAAAACTGTTTTTT.

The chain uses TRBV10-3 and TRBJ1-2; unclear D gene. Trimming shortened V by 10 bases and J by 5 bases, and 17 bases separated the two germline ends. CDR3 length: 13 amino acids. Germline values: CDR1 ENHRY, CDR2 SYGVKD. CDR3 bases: TGTGCCACCACCCCCGGAACAACTTATGGCTACACCTTC. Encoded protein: CATTPGTTYGYTF.

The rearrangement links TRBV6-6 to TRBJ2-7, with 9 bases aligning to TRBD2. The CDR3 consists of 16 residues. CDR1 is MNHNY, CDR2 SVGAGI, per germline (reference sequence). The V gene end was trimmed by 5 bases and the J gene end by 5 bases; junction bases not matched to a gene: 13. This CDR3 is CASSNGVGTSRHEQYF. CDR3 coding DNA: TGTGCCAGCAGTAACGGAGTGGGGACTAGCCGGCACGAGCAGTACTTC.

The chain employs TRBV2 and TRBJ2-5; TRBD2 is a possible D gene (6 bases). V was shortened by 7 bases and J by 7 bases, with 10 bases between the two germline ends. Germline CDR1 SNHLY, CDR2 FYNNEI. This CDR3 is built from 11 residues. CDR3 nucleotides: TGTGCCAGCACCAACGGGGGGACCCAGTACTTC. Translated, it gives CASTNGGTQYF.

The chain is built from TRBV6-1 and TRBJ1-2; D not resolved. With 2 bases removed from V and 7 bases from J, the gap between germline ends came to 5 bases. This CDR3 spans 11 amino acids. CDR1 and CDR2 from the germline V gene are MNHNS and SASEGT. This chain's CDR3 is CASSERGGYTF. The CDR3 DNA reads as TGTGCCAGCAGTGAACGGGGTGGCTACACCTTC.

In DNA form, the CDR3 reads TGTGCCAGCAGCCCCTCGCTAGCTGTCCCCTCAGATACGCAGTATTTT. Translating gives CASSPSLAVPSDTQYF. The gene calls are TRBV7-3 and TRBJ2-3; a weak D match, TRBD2 (5 bases). The CDR3 spans 16 residues. The V gene's germline CDR1 is SGHTA and CDR2 FQGTGA. Between the trimmed V and J ends, which lost 5 bases and 4 bases, there was a span of 19 bases.

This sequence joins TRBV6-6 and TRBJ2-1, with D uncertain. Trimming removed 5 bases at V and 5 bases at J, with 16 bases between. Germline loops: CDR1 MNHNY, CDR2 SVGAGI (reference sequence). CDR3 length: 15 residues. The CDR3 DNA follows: TGTGCCAGCAGTAACCTAAACCTTGAACACAATGAGCAGTTCTTC. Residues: CASSNLNLEHNEQFF.

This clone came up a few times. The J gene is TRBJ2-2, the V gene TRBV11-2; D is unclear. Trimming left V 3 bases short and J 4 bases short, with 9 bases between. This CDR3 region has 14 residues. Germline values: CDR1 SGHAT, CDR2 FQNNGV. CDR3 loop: CASSFPRPTGELFF. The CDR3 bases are TGTGCCAGCAGCTTTCCTAGGCCCACCGGGGAGCTGTTTTTT. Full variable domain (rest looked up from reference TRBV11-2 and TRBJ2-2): EAGVAQSPRYKIIEKRQSVAFWCNPISGHATLYWYQQILGQGPKLLIQFQNNGVVDDSQLPKDRFSAERLKGVDSTLKIQPAKLEDSAVYLCASSFPRPTGELFFGEGSRLTVL.

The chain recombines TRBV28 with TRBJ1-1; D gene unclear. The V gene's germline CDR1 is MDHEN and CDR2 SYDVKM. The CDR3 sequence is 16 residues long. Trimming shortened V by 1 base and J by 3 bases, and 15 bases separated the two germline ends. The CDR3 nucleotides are TGTGCCAGCAGTTTATTGATTCGGGGTGGTGACACTGAAGCTTTCTTT. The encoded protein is CASSLLIRGGDTEAFF.

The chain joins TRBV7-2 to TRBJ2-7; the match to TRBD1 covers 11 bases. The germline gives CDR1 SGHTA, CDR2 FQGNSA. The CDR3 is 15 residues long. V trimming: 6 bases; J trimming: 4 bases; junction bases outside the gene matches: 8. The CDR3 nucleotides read TGTGCCAGCAGTTACGGACAGGGGGCTTCGTACGAGCAGTACTTC. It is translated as CASSYGQGASYEQYF.

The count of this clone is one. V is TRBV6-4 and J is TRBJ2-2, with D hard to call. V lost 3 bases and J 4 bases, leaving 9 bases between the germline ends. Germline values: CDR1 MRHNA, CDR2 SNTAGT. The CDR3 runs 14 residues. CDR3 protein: CASSEQGSTGELFF. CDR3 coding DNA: TGTGCCAGCAGTGAACAAGGCAGCACCGGGGAGCTGTTTTTT.

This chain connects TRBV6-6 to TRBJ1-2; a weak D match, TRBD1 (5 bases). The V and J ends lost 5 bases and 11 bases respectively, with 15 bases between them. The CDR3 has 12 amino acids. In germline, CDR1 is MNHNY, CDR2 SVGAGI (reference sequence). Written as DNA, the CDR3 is TGTGCCAGCAGTCAGGGTCCCGGGGGTTACACCTTC. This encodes CASSQGPGGYTF.

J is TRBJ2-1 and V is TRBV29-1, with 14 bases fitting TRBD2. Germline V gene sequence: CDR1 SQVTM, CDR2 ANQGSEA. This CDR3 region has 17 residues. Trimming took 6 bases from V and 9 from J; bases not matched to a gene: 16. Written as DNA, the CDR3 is TGCAGCGTCCAGGGACTAGCGGGAGCGTTTTTGGTGGGTGAGCAGTTCTTC. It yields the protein CSVQGLAGAFLVGEQFF.

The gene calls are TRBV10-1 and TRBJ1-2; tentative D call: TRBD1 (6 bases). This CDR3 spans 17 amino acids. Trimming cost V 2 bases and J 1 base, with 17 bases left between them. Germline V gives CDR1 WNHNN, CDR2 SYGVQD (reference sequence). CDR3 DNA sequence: TGCGCCAGCAGTGAGAAGCGGAAAACAGGGATTAACTATGGCTACACCTTC. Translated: CASSEKRKTGINYGYTF.

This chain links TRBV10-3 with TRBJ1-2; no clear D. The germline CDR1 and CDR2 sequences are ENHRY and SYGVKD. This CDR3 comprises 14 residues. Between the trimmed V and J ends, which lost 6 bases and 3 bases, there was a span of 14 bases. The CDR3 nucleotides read TGTGCCATCAGCGCCCGTGTCGAAGACTATGGCTACACCTTC. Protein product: CAISARVEDYGYTF.

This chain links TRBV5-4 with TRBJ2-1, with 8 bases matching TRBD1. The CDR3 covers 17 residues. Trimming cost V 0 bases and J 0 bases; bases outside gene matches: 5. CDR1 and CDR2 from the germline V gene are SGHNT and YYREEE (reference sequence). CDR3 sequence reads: CASSLATGGYSYNEQFF. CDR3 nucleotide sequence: TGTGCCAGCAGCTTGGCCACAGGGGGGTACTCCTACAATGAGCAGTTCTTC.